These 5 T cell receptor beta chains were all obtained from the same sample, sequenced in a study of blood T cell repertoires in COVID-19. Profiled with immunoSEQ multiplex PCR; TCRdb holds only in-frame clones, not every one. The table records roughly 500,000 clones, roughly 87% of them present only once. Source material: peripheral blood. Every receptor here comes from a man between 18 and 29 years old with COVID-19, enrolled during active disease.

This chain connects TRBV15 to TRBJ2-2; 10 bases are shared with TRBD2. V lost 6 bases to trimming and J lost 0 bases; unmatched junction nucleotides: 7. CDR1 and CDR2 (germline): LNHNV, YYDKDF (reference sequence). This CDR3 is 17 amino acids long. The CDR3 DNA follows: TGTGCCACCAGTTGGCCTAGCGGGGGACCGAACACCGGGGAGCTGTTTTTT. Translated: CATSWPSGGPNTGELFF.

The chain combines TRBV2 with TRBJ2-7; 9 nucleotides align to TRBD1. CDR3 length equals 14 residues. The ends lost 11 bases at V and 3 bases at J; junction bases unmatched: 11. Germline CDR1 is SNHLY and CDR2 is FYNNEI. In DNA form, the CDR3 reads TGTGCCGGGGCTACCGGGACAGGGAGCTACGAGCAGTACTTC. It translates to CAGATGTGSYEQYF.

The rearrangement joins TRBV7-8 to TRBJ2-7; 10 bases are a match to TRBD2. The CDR3 loop spans 17 amino acids. Looked up from germline, CDR1 is SGHVS and CDR2 is FQNEAQ. V shed 2 bases, J shed 2 bases, and the junction held 9 bases outside the gene matches. The CDR3 DNA is TGTGCCAGCAGCTTAATTAGCTTTAGCGGGAGGCCCTACGAGCAGTACTTC. Translating it yields CASSLISFSGRPYEQYF.

This clone has just one count. This rearrangement joins TRBV15 to TRBJ2-1; 7 nucleotides line up with TRBD2. CDR1 and CDR2 from the germline V gene are LNHNV and YYDKDF (reference sequence). Trimming cost V 5 bases and J 5 bases; bases outside gene matches: 9. This CDR3 contains 15 residues. The CDR3 DNA follows: TGTGCCACCAGCTCGACTAGCCTAGAAGACAATGAGCAGTTCTTC. Its protein product is CATSSTSLEDNEQFF. The entire variable domain, with the rest obtained from reference TRBV15 and TRBJ2-1, is as follows: DAMVIQNPRYQVTQFGKPVTLSCSQTLNHNVMYWYQQKSSQAPKLLFHYYDKDFNNEADTPDNFQSRRPNTSFCFLDIRSPGLGDTAMYLCATSSTSLEDNEQFFGPGTRLTVL.

This clone was seen just once. The chain joins TRBV27 to TRBJ2-2; 10 bases fit TRBD2. The V and J ends lost 6 bases and 0 bases, in that order; junction bases with no gene match: 1. CDR1 MNHEY and CDR2 SMNVEV come from the germline V gene (reference sequence). CDR3 length: 15 amino acids. The CDR3 nucleotides are TGTGCCAGCAGGGGACTAGCGCCGAACACCGGGGAGCTGTTTTTT. The encoded protein is CASRGLAPNTGELFF.